A selection of T cell receptor beta chains follows, all from one sample in a study of T cells after yellow fever vaccination. In TCRdb, the 5' RACE reads were re-called with MiXCR into one record per CDR3 protein. Among 280,000 or so distinct CDR3 sequences, 8.7% were seen once, and the ten largest hold 3% to 3.5%. This material consisted of CD4+ T cells sorted from PBMCs, taken 5 days after the yellow fever booster vaccination. The receptors derive from a man aged 18 to 30 who received the YFV17D yellow fever vaccine. CDR3s include the opening cysteine and the closing phenylalanine or tryptophan. A D gene is named only where the DNA matches it firmly. Clone size, where shown, is once, few, many, or a class for clones that have expanded.

J gene | clone size | D gene | V gene | CDR3 DNA | CDR3 protein
TRBJ2-2 | - | - | TRBV5-6 | TGTGCCAGCAGACTAGAGGCCGGGGAGCTGTTTTTT | CASRLEAGELFF
TRBJ2-3 | - | TRBD1 | TRBV9 | TGTGCCAGCAGCGTAGATAGACAGGGGGGCACAGATACGCAGTATTTT | CASSVDRQGGTDTQYF
TRBJ2-1 | many | TRBD1 | TRBV3-1 | TGTGCCAGCAGCTCCCGGGACAGGGCCTCGGATGAGCAGTTCTTC | CASSSRDRASDEQFF
TRBJ2-1 | few | TRBD2 | TRBV7-2 | TGTGCCAGCAGCTTCACTAGCGGGGTATACAATGAGCAGTTCTTC | CASSFTSGVYNEQFF
TRBJ1-3 | - | - | TRBV7-2 | TGTGCCAGCAGCTTCCAGGGGCCCTCTGGAAACACCATATATTTT | CASSFQGPSGNTIYF
TRBJ1-2 | few | - | TRBV19 | TGTGCCAGTAGTACCAACGACAGGTCCGGCTACACCTTC | CASSTNDRSGYTF
TRBJ2-2 | many | - | TRBV4-3 | TGCGCCAGCAGCCAAGAACCGGGGTCCTCCACCGGGGAGCTGTTTTTT | CASSQEPGSSTGELFF
TRBJ2-1 | - | TRBD2 | TRBV10-3 | TGTGCCATCAGTGAGTCAGGGGCGGGGGGAAGGTACAATGAGCAGTTCTTC | CAISESGAGGRYNEQFF
TRBJ1-6 | few | - | TRBV7-2 | TGTGCCAGCACCGGTACCGACGTGGGTTCACCCCTCCACTTT | CASTGTDVGSPLHF
TRBJ2-7 | - | - | TRBV13 | TGTGCCAGCAGCTTAGGCCCTGGGGGCGGAAGGTACGAGCAGTACTTC | CASSLGPGGGRYEQYF
TRBJ2-7 | - | - | TRBV18 | TGTGCCAGCTCACAGAGGGACGAGCAGTACTTC | CASSQRDEQYF
TRBJ2-3 | - | TRBD2 | TRBV6-5 | TGTGCCAGCAGTTACTCCCTTGGGCGGGGGGGCCCAGATACGCAGTATTTT | CASSYSLGRGGPDTQYF
TRBJ1-5 | few | - | TRBV2 | TGTGCCAGCAATGGGTTGTCAGGGAACCAGCCCCAGCATTTT | CASNGLSGNQPQHF
TRBJ1-1 | many | - | TRBV3-1 | TGTGCCAGCAGCCTCGAGGACACTGAAGCTTTCTTT | CASSLEDTEAFF
TRBJ1-5 | few | TRBD1 | TRBV7-2 | TGTGCCAGCAGCTTTGACAGGGGGAGTCAGCCCCAGCATTTT | CASSFDRGSQPQHF
TRBJ2-1 | many | TRBD1 | TRBV4-1 | TGCGCCAGCAGCCAAGGACAGGGCGAATGGGACTCCTACAATGAGCAGTTCTTC | CASSQGQGEWDSYNEQFF
TRBJ2-4 | few | TRBD1 | TRBV7-2 | TGTGCCAGCAGCCTAGGGGGCAGTACCAAAAACATTCAGTACTTC | CASSLGGSTKNIQYF
TRBJ1-2 | many | TRBD1 | TRBV28 | TGTGCCAGCAGTTTAGGGGGACAGGGAAAAGTGGCCTTC | CASSLGGQGKVAF
TRBJ2-7 | - | - | TRBV5-1 | TGCGCCAGCAGCTTGGATTCGACGGCTCACGAGCAGTACTTC | CASSLDSTAHEQYF
TRBJ2-3 | - | TRBD2 | TRBV20-1 | TGCAGTGCAACTAGCGAGCTCACAGATACGCAGTATTTT | CSATSELTDTQYF
TRBJ1-2 | few | TRBD1 | TRBV5-4 | TGTGCCAGCAGCCGTAAGACTCAGGGGGACCTCTATGGCTACACCTTC | CASSRKTQGDLYGYTF
TRBJ2-1 | - | - | TRBV7-3 | TGTGCCAGCAGCGCCAGGGTGTCGAATGAGCAGTTCTTC | CASSARVSNEQFF
TRBJ2-3 | many | TRBD1 | TRBV10-2 | TGCGCCAGCCTCGATGGACAGGGGTCTACAGATACGCAGTATTTT | CASLDGQGSTDTQYF
TRBJ1-2 | - | - | TRBV7-2 | TGTGCCAGCAGCTTAGGTTCGAATACTAACTATGGCTACACCTTC | CASSLGSNTNYGYTF
TRBJ2-4 | - | - | TRBV3-1 | TGTGCCAGCAGCCTCAGGGTGGCCAAAAACATTCAGTACTTC | CASSLRVAKNIQYF
TRBJ2-4 | few | - | TRBV7-2 | TGTGCCAGCAGCCCAAAAACGGCCAATTCAGTCAAAAACATTCAGTACTTC | CASSPKTANSVKNIQYF
TRBJ2-3 | - | TRBD1 | TRBV7-2 | TGTGCCAGCAGCCCCGGACAGGGGGCTACCCCAGATACGCAGTATTTT | CASSPGQGATPDTQYF
TRBJ1-3 | many | - | TRBV28 | TGTGCCAGCACGAGTTATGGAAACACCATATATTTT | CASTSYGNTIYF
TRBJ2-3 | - | TRBD2 | TRBV4-1 | TGCGCCAGCAGCCAAGTGCGGCGTGAGCGGGGGACTAGCAAAACGCAGTATTTT | CASSQVRRERGTSKTQYF
TRBJ2-3 | few | - | TRBV7-8 | TGTGCCAGCAGCCCCCCCAAAATAGATACGCAGTATTTT | CASSPPKIDTQYF
TRBJ1-1 | - | - | TRBV20-1 | TGTTGTATTGGGGGTAGAACTGAAGCTTTCTTT | CCIGGRTEAFF
TRBJ2-1 | - | - | TRBV21-1 | TGTGCCAGCAGAAAAGGGGTGGTCCACCGACGTGAGCAGTTCTTC | CASRKGVVHRREQFF
TRBJ2-7 | - | TRBD2 | TRBV4-1 | TGCGCCAGCGCGCCTAGAGCGGGGGGGAATGACGAGCAGTACTTC | CASAPRAGGNDEQYF
TRBJ2-3 | many | TRBD1 | TRBV10-3 | TGTGCCATCAGTGAGTCGGTGACGTTAGACAGGGAAGGCGCAGATACGCAGTATTTT | CAISESVTLDREGADTQYF
TRBJ1-6 | - | - | TRBV6-5 | TGTGCCAGCAGCCTAACCATCGACTGGGGCTCACCCCTCCACTTT | CASSLTIDWGSPLHF
TRBJ2-2 | - | - | TRBV7-8 | TGTGCCAGCAGCTTACTGAACGGGGGCGCCGGGGAGCTGTTTTTT | CASSLLNGGAGELFF
TRBJ2-5 | few | - | TRBV7-2 | TGTGCCAGCAGCTTAAAAGTACAGCAATTTCAAGAGACCCAGTACTTC | CASSLKVQQFQETQYF